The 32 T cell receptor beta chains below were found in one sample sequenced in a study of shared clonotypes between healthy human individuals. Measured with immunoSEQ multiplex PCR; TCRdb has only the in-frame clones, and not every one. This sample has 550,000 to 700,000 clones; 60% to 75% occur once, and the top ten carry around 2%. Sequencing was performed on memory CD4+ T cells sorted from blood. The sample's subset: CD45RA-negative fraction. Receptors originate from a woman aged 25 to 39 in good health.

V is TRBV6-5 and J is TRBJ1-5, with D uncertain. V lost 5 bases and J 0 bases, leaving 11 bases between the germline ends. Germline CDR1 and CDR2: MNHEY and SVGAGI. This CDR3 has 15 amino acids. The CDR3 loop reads CASSPGFYSNQPQHF. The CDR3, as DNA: TGTGCCAGCAGTCCGGGGTTCTATAGCAATCAGCCCCAGCATTTT.

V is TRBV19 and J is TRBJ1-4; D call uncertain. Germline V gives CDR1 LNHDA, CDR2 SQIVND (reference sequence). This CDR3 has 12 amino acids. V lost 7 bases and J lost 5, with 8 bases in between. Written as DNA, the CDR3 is TGTGCCAGTAACGGGGTAAATGAAAAACTGTTTTTT. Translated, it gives CASNGVNEKLFF.

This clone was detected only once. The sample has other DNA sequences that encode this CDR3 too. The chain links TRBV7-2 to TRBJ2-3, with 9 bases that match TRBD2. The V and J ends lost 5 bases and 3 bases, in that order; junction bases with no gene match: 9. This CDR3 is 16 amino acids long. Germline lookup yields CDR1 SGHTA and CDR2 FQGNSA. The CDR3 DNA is TGTGCCAGCAGCCTGATGGGGCTAGCGGGGACAGATACGCAGTATTTT. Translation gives CASSLMGLAGTDTQYF.

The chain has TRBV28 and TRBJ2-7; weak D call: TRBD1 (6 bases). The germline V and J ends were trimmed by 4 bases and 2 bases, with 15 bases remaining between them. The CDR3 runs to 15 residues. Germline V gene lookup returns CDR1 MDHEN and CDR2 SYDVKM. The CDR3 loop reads CASSWPQGAAYEQYF. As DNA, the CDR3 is TGTGCCAGCAGTTGGCCACAGGGAGCAGCCTACGAGCAGTACTTC.

This chain's CDR3 is CASGLRRERARESSYEQYF. For the CDR3, the DNA is TGTGCTAGTGGTTTGAGGCGGGAGAGGGCCCGTGAAAGCTCCTACGAGCAGTACTTC. The chain combines TRBV12-5 with TRBJ2-7, with TRBD2 matching over 7 bases. CDR1 LGHNT and CDR2 FRNRAP come from the germline V gene. This CDR3 comprises 19 residues. The ends lost 2 bases at V and 0 bases at J; junction bases unmatched: 16.

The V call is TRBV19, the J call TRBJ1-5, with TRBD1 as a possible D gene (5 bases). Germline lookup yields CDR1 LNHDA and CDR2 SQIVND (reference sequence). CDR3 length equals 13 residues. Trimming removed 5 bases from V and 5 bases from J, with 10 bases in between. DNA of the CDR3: TGTGCCAGTAGTTGGCAGGGAGATCAGCCCCAGCATTTT. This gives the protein CASSWQGDQPQHF.

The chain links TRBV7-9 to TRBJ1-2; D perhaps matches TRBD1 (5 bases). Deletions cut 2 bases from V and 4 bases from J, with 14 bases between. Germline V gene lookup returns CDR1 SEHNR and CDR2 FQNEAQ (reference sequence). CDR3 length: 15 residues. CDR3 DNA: TGTGCCAGCAGCTTAAGTGGCAGGGAGGTCTATGGCTACACCTTC. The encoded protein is CASSLSGREVYGYTF.

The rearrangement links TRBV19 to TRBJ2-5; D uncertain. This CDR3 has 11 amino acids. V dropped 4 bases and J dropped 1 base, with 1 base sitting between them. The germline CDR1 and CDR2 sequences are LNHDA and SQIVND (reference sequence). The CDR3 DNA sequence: TGTGCCAGTAGTACCCAAGAGACCCAGTACTTC. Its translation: CASSTQETQYF.

The CDR3 sequence is CGGQYQETQYF. CDR3 nucleotide sequence: TGCGGGGGACAGTACCAAGAGACCCAGTACTTC. The chain carries TRBV20-1 and TRBJ2-5, with TRBD1 identical over 7 bases. This CDR3 is 11 amino acids long. The germline V gene has CDR1 DFQATT and CDR2 SNEGSKA (reference sequence).

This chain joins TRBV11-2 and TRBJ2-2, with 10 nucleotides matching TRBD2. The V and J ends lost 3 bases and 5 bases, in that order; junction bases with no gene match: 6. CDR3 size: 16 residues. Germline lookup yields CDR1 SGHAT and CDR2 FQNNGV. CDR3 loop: CASSFPTSGVTGELFF. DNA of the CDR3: TGTGCCAGCAGCTTCCCTACTAGCGGGGTTACCGGGGAGCTGTTTTTT.

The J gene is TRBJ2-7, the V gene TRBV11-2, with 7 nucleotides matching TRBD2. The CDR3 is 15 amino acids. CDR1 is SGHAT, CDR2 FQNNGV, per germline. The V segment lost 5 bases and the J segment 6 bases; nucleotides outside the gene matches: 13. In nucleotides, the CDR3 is TGTGCCAGCAGCCGGGCGGCGGGAGCTGGCTCCGAGCAGTACTTC. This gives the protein CASSRAAGAGSEQYF. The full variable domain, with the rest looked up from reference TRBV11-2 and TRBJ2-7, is EAGVAQSPRYKIIEKRQSVAFWCNPISGHATLYWYQQILGQGPKLLIQFQNNGVVDDSQLPKDRFSAERLKGVDSTLKIQPAKLEDSAVYLCASSRAAGAGSEQYFGPGTRLTVT.

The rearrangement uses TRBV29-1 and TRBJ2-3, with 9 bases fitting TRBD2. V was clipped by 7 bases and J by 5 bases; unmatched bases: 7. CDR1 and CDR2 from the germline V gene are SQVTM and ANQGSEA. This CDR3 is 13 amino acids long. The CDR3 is CSAPGLAGDTQYF. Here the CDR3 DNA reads TGCAGCGCTCCGGGACTAGCTGGAGATACGCAGTATTTT.

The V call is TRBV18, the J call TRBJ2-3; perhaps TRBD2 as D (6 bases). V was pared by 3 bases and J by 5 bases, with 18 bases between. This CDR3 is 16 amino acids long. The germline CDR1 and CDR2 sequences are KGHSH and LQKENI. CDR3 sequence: CASSPRRDSQVDTQYF. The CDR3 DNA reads TGTGCCAGCTCACCTAGGCGGGACTCTCAAGTAGATACGCAGTATTTT.

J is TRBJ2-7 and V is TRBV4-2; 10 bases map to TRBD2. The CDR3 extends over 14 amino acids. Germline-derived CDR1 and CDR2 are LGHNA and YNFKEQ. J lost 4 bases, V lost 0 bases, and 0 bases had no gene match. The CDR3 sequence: CASSQEGLAYEQYF. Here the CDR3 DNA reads TGTGCCAGCAGCCAAGAGGGACTAGCGTACGAGCAGTACTTC.

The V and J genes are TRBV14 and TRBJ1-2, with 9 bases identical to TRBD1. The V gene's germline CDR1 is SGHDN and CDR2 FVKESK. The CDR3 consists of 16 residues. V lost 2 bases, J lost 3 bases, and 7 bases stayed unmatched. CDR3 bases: TGTGCCAGCAGCCAACTAACAGGGGGCGCATACTATGGCTACACCTTC. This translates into CASSQLTGGAYYGYTF.

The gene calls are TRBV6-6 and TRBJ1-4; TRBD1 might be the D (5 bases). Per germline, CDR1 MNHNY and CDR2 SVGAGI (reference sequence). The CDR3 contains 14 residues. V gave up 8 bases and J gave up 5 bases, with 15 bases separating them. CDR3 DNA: TGTGCCAGCCACACGGGGGGGATGAATGAAAAACTGTTTTTT. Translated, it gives CASHTGGMNEKLFF.

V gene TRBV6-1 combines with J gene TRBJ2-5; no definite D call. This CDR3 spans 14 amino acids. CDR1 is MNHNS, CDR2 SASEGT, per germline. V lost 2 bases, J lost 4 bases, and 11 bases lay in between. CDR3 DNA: TGTGCCAGCAGTGAATTGGTACTTCGAGAGACCCAGTACTTC. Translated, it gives CASSELVLRETQYF.

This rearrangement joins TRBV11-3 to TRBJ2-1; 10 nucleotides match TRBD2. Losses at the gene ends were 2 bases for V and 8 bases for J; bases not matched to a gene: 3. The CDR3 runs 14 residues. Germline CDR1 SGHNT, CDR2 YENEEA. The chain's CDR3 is CASSLSGGGDEQFF. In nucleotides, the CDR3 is TGTGCCAGCAGCTTAAGCGGGGGGGGAGATGAGCAGTTCTTC. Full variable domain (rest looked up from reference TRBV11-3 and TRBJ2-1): EAGVVQSPRYKIIEKKQPVAFWCNPISGHNTLYWYLQNLGQGPELLIRYENEEAVDDSQLPKDRFSAERLKGVDSTLKIQPAELGDSAVYLCASSLSGGGDEQFFGPGTRLTVL.

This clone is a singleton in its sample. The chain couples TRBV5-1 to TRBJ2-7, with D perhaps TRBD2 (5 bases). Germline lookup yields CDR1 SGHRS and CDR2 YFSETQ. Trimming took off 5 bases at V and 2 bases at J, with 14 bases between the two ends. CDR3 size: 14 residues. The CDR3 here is CASSPGSRTYEQYF. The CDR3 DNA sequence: TGCGCCAGCAGTCCGGGGAGTCGAACCTACGAGCAGTACTTC.

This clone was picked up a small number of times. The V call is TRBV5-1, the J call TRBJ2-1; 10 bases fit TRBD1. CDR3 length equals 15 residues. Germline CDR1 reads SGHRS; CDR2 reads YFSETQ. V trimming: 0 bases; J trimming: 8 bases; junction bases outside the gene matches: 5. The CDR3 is CASSLAGQGRHEQFF. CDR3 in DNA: TGCGCCAGCAGCTTGGCGGGACAGGGGAGACATGAGCAGTTCTTC.

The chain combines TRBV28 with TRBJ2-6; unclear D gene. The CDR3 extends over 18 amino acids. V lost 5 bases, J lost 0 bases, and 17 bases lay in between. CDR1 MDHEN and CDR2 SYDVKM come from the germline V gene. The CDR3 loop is CASSTDLQVHSGANVLTF. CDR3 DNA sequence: TGTGCCAGCAGTACCGACCTTCAGGTTCACTCTGGGGCCAACGTCCTGACTTTC.

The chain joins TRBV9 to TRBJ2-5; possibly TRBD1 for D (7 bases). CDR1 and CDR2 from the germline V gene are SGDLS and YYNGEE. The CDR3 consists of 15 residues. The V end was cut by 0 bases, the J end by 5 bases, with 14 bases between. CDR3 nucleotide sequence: TGTGCCAGCAGCGTAGGGACAGGCGGAGGGGAGACCCAGTACTTC. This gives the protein CASSVGTGGGETQYF.

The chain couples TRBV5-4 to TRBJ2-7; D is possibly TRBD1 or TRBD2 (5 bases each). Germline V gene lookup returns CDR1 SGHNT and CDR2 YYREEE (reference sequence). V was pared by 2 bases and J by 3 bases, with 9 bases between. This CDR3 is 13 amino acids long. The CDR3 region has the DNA TGTGCCAGCAGCTTCTGGGGGAACTACGAGCAGTACTTC. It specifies CASSFWGNYEQYF.

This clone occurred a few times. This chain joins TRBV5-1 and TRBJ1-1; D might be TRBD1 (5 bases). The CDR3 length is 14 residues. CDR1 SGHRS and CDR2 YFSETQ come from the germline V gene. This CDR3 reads CATWGRAGDTEAFF. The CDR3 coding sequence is TGCGCGACCTGGGGGAGGGCGGGGGACACTGAAGCTTTCTTT.

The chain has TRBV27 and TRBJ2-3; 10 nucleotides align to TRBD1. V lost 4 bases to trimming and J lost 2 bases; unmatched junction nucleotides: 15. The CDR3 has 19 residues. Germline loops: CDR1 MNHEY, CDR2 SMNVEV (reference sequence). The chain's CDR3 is CASSYAPGQGRGSTDTQYF. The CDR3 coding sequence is TGTGCCAGCAGTTACGCCCCGGGACAGGGGAGGGGGTCCACAGATACGCAGTATTTT.

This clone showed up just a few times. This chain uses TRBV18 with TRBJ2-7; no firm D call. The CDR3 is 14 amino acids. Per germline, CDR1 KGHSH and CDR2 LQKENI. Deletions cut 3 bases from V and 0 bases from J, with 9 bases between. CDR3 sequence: CASSPAVNSYEQYF. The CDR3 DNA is TGTGCCAGCTCACCCGCCGTAAACTCCTACGAGCAGTACTTC.

The CDR3 sequence: CASGRGVGYTF. Written as DNA, the CDR3 is TGTGCCAGCGGGAGAGGTGTTGGCTACACCTTC. The chain has TRBV6-5 and TRBJ1-2; D unresolved. This CDR3 is 11 amino acids long. Germline CDR1 reads MNHEY; CDR2 reads SVGAGI. V was shortened by 8 bases and J by 7 bases, with 11 bases between the two germline ends.

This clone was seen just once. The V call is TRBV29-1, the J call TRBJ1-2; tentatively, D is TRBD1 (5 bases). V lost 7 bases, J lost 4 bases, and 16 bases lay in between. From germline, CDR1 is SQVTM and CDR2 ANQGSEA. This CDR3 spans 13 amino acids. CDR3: CSGTNGTAYGYTF. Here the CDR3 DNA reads TGCAGCGGGACCAACGGGACCGCCTATGGCTACACCTTC.

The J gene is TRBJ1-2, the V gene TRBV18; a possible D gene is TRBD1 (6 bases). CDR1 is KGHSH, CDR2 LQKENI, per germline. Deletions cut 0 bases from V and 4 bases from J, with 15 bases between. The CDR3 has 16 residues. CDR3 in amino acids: CASSPPGQGNVYGYTF. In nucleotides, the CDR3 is TGTGCCAGCTCACCACCCGGTCAGGGGAACGTCTATGGCTACACCTTC.

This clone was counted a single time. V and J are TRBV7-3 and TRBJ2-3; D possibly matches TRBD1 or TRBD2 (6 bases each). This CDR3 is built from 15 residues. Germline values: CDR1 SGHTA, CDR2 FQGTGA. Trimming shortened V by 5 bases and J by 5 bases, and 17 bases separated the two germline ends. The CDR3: CASSPQGTAGDTQYF. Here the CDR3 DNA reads TGTGCCAGCAGCCCCCAGGGGACTGCAGGAGATACGCAGTATTTT.

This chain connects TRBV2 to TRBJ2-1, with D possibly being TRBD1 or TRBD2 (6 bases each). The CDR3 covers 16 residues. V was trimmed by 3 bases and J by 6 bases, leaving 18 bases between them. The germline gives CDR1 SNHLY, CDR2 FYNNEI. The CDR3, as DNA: TGTGCCAGCAGTGAGAGGATGTTCGGGGGCGGCAATGAGCAGTTCTTC. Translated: CASSERMFGGGNEQFF.

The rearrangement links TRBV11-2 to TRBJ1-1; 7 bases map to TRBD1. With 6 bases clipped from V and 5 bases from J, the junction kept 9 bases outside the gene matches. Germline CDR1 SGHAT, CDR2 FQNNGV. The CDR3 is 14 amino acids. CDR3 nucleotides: TGTGCCAGCAGGGGACTAGGGGGCCGGACTGAAGCTTTCTTT. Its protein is CASRGLGGRTEAFF. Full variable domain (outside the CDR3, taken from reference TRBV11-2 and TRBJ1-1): EAGVAQSPRYKIIEKRQSVAFWCNPISGHATLYWYQQILGQGPKLLIQFQNNGVVDDSQLPKDRFSAERLKGVDSTLKIQPAKLEDSAVYLCASRGLGGRTEAFFGQGTRLTVV.